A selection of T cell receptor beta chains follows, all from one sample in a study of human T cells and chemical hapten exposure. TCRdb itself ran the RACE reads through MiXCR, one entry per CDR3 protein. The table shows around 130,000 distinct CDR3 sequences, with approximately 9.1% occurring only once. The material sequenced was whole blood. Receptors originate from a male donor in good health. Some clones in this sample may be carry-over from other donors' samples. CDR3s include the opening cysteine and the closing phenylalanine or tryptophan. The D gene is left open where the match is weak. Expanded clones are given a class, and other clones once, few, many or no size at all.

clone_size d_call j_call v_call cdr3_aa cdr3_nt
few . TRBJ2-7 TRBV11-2 CASSLARLSYEQYF TGTGCCAGCAGCTTGGCACGGCTCTCCTACGAGCAGTACTTC
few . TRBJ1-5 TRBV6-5 CASSWTENQPQHF TGTGCCAGCAGCTGGACGGAGAATCAGCCCCAGCATTTT
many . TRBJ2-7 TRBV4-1 CASSQAGTGYEQYF TGCGCCAGCAGCCAAGCCGGGACTGGCTACGAGCAGTACTTC
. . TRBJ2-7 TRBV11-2 CASSLAQRDYEQYF TGTGCCAGCAGCTTAGCTCAGAGGGATTACGAGCAGTACTTC
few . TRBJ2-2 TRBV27 CASSLLNLNTGELFF TGTGCCAGCAGTTTATTGAACCTGAACACCGGGGAGCTGTTTTTT
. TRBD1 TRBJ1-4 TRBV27 CASSLSGQGGRKLFF TGTGCCAGCAGTTTATCCGGACAGGGGGGGAGAAAACTGTTTTTT
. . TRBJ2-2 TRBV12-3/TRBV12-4 CASSPVRSLQFANTGELFF TGTGCCAGCAGTCCCGTTCGATCACTTCAATTCGCGAACACCGGGGAGCTGTTTTTT
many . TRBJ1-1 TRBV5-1 CASSLTENTEAFF TGCGCCAGCAGCTTGACGGAGAACACTGAAGCTTTCTTT
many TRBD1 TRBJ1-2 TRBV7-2 CASSPDRGNYGYTF TGTGCCAGCAGTCCCGACAGGGGGAACTATGGCTACACCTTC
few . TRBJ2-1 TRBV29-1 CSVVGPGLPNEQFF TGCAGCGTTGTTGGGCCCGGACTACCGAATGAGCAGTTCTTC
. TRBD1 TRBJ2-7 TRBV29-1 CSFRTGGYEQYF TGCAGCTTTCGGACAGGGGGCTACGAGCAGTACTTC
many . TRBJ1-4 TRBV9 CASSVGGANEKLFF TGTGCCAGCAGCGTAGGAGGGGCTAATGAAAAACTGTTTTTT
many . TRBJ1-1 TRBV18 CASSRKENTEAFF TGTGCCAGCTCCCGGAAGGAGAACACTGAAGCTTTCTTT
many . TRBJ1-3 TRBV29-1 CSVRDSSSGNTIYF TGCAGCGTCCGGGACTCGAGCTCTGGAAACACCATATATTTT
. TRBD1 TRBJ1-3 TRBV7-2 CASSFQGVIGNTIYF TGTGCCAGCAGCTTCCAGGGGGTAATTGGAAACACCATATATTTT
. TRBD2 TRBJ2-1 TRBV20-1 CSARRTSGNEQFF TGCAGTGCTAGGAGGACTAGCGGGAATGAGCAGTTCTTC
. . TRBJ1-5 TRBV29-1 CSVLENSNQPQHF TGCAGCGTTCTAGAGAATAGCAATCAGCCCCAGCATTTT
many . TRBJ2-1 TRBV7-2 CASSLGGQRSYNEQFF TGTGCCAGCAGCTTAGGTGGACAGCGCTCCTACAATGAGCAGTTCTTC
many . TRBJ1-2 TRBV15 CATSRAGQGTYGYTF TGTGCCACCAGCAGAGCGGGTCAGGGGACCTATGGCTACACCTTC
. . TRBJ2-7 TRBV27 CASRAGDTNGIYEQYF TGTGCCAGCAGGGCCGGGGACACCAATGGGATTTACGAGCAGTACTTC
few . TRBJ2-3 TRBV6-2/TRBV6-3 CASSHKVMPQYF TGTGCCAGCAGTCACAAAGTCATGCCGCAGTATTTT
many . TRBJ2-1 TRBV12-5 CASGGRQRDNEQFF TGTGCTAGTGGGGGTAGGCAGCGAGACAATGAGCAGTTCTTC
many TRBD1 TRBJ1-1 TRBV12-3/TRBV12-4 CASSRTGESEAFF TGTGCCAGCAGTCGGACAGGAGAGAGTGAAGCTTTCTTT
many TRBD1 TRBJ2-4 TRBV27 CASSRGTGGVDIQYF TGTGCCAGCAGCCGGGGGACAGGGGGCGTTGACATTCAGTACTTC
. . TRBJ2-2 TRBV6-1 CASRGGTVNTGELFF TGTGCCAGCAGAGGCGGGACGGTGAACACCGGGGAGCTGTTTTTT
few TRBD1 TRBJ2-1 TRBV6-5 CASSPAYRDRVSYNEQFF TGTGCCAGCAGCCCCGCTTACCGGGACAGGGTATCCTACAATGAGCAGTTCTTC
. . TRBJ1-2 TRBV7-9 CASSLGGLDAGYTF TGTGCCAGCAGCTTAGGCGGCCTGGATGCGGGCTACACCTTC
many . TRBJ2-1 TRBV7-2 CASAAGSSSYNEQFF TGTGCCAGCGCCGCGGGGTCTAGCTCCTACAATGAGCAGTTCTTC
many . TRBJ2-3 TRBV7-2 CASSPVSDTQYF TGTGCCAGCAGTCCAGTGTCAGATACGCAGTATTTT
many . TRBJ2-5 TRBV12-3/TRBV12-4 CASSLGAFTGSGGNQYF TGTGCCAGCAGTTTAGGGGCGTTTACAGGGTCCGGAGGGAACCAGTACTTC
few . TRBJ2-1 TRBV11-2 CASGGDHSYNEQFF TGTGCCTCCGGAGGGGACCACTCCTACAATGAGCAGTTCTTC
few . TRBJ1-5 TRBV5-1 CASSLGQGGGQPQHF TGCGCCAGCAGCTTGGGGCAGGGAGGTGGTCAGCCCCAGCATTTT
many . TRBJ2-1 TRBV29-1 CSVRDVDYNEQFF TGCAGCGTTCGAGACGTAGATTACAATGAGCAGTTCTTC
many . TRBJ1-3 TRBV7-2 CASSLGHGSGNTIYF TGTGCCAGCAGCTTGGGGCACGGCTCTGGAAACACCATATATTTT
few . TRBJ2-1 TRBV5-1 CASSIDSSNEQFF TGCGCCAGCAGCATCGACTCTAGCAATGAGCAGTTCTTC
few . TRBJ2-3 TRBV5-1 CASSWGSNTDTQYF TGCGCCAGCAGCTGGGGGTCTAACACAGATACGCAGTATTTT
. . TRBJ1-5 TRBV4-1 CASSPDSPGLGNQPQHF TGCGCCAGCAGCCCAGATTCGCCGGGACTTGGCAATCAGCCCCAGCATTTT
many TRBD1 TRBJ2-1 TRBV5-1 CASTGQGRNYNEQFF TGCGCCAGCACGGGACAGGGGAGGAACTACAATGAGCAGTTCTTC
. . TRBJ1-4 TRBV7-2 CASTISSTVSERLFF TGTGCCAGCACCATCTCGTCCACGGTGTCAGAGAGACTGTTTTTT
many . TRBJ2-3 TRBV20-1 CSARDLKQGETDTQYF TGCAGTGCTAGAGATTTGAAACAGGGAGAGACAGATACGCAGTATTTT
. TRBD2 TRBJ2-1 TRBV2 CASRPGLALSEQFF TGTGCCAGCAGGCCGGGACTAGCTCTGAGTGAGCAGTTCTTC
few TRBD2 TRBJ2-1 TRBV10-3 CAISDPGTSSYNEQFF TGTGCCATCAGTGATCCCGGGACTAGCTCCTACAATGAGCAGTTCTTC
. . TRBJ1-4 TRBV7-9 CASSSSRGTAERPVGSTNEKLFF TGTGCCAGCAGCTCCTCCCGCGGGACTGCGGAAAGGCCTGTAGGTTCGACTAATGAAAAACTGTTTTTT